These 10 T cell receptor beta chains share one sample of origin, sequenced in a study of T-cell memory formation after mild COVID-19 listed by TCRdb under 2021. The library was prepared using 5' RACE. The sample was run on an Illumina NovaSeq 6000. Through fastp at Q25 and MiXCR, TCRdb rebuilt clones from the public reads, retaining in-frame beta chains. Identical CDR3 protein sequences are pooled into one entry, listed with their most common genes and DNA. This sample lists a few hundred thousand distinct CDR3 sequences; around 17% were detected once. Roughly a fifth of the sample belongs to the ten largest clones. Material for sequencing was PBMCs or a T cell subset sorted from them (not recorded which). The receptors derive from a man between 18 and 35 years old who had mild COVID-19 (a few samples of this study predate the infection). The sample titles of this study are shuffled in the database, so cell type and time point are left out; the donor was told from shared clones.

The chain recombines TRBV27 with TRBJ1-5; D is perhaps TRBD1 (5 bases). V was clipped by 4 bases and J by 2 bases, with 12 bases between them. Germline CDR1 and CDR2: MNHEY and SMNVEV (reference sequence). The CDR3 loop spans 15 amino acids. The CDR3 nucleotides are TGTGCCAGCAGTTGGACACCGCTTGGCAATCAGCCCCAGCATTTT. As protein: CASSWTPLGNQPQHF.

The chain joins TRBV6-2 or TRBV6-3 to TRBJ1-4; D is unresolved. V was clipped by 5 bases and J by 5 bases, with 3 bases between them. This CDR3 has 11 amino acids. Per the germline V gene, CDR1 is MNHEY and CDR2 is SVGEGT. The CDR3 DNA is TGTGCCAGCAGTCACAATGAAAAACTGTTTTTT. Residues: CASSHNEKLFF.

The gene calls are TRBV18 and TRBJ2-3, with TRBD2 matching 7 bases. The CDR3 contains 11 residues. V lost 3 bases to trimming and J lost 11 bases; unmatched junction nucleotides: 2. Germline-derived CDR1 and CDR2 are KGHSH and LQKENI. CDR3 nucleotides: TGTGCCAGCTCACCTTTAGCGGGGCAGTATTTT. Amino acid sequence: CASSPLAGQYF.

This clonotype was recorded a few times. V usage is TRBV19 and J usage is TRBJ2-3, with D perhaps matching TRBD1 (6 bases). Looked up from germline, CDR1 is LNHDA and CDR2 is SQIVND (reference sequence). Trimming stripped 4 bases from V and 0 bases from J, with 8 bases between. This CDR3 spans 14 amino acids. CDR3 protein: CASSRQASTDTQYF. The CDR3 nucleotides read TGTGCCAGTAGTAGACAGGCTAGCACAGATACGCAGTATTTT.

This clonotype was observed a few times. The rearrangement joins TRBV4-2 to TRBJ2-2; TRBD1 matches at 9 bases. Germline assignment: CDR1 LGHNA and CDR2 YNFKEQ. The CDR3 has 17 residues. Trimming at V came to 5 bases and at J to 5 bases, leaving 12 bases not matched to a gene. CDR3 protein: CASSAPDRGGGTGELFF. The CDR3 coding sequence is TGTGCCAGCAGCGCGCCTGACAGGGGGGGAGGTACCGGGGAGCTGTTTTTT.

About this clonotype itself: One junction end does not reproduce the germline sequence, and a read error may be involved. The chain joins TRBV6-5 to TRBJ1-1; D not resolved. Germline loops: CDR1 MNHEY, CDR2 SVGAGI. This CDR3 has 11 amino acids. CDR3 nucleotides: TGTGCCAGCAGTTACGGCAGGCACCTCGTCTTT. As protein: CASSYGRHLVF.

The CDR3 reads CASSFPPEQEQFF. In nucleotides, the CDR3 is TGTGCCAGCAGCTTCCCCCCGGAGCAGGAGCAGTTCTTC. The chain has TRBV7-8 and TRBJ2-1; no firm D call. CDR1 and CDR2 (germline): SGHVS, FQNEAQ. Trimming took 3 bases from V and 10 from J, leaving 13 bases between them. The CDR3 has 13 residues.

The V call is TRBV20-1, the J call TRBJ1-2; possible D gene TRBD1, 5 bases. V gave up 5 bases and J gave up 4 bases, with 20 bases separating them. There are 15 residues in the CDR3. Germline assignment: CDR1 DFQATT and CDR2 SNEGSKA (reference sequence). In DNA, the CDR3 is TGCAGTGCTTCGCTAAGAGGGGAGCTCGGCTATGGCTACACCTTC. It is translated as CSASLRGELGYGYTF.

There are a few counts of this clonotype. The CDR3 region has the DNA TGCGCCAGCAGCTTGCGGGTTGGGAACACCGGGGAGCTGTTTTTT. It codes for CASSLRVGNTGELFF. V gene TRBV5-1 combines with J gene TRBJ2-2; D remains ambiguous. V lost 1 base and J 1 base, leaving 8 bases between the germline ends. Germline CDR1 reads SGHRS; CDR2 reads YFSETQ. The CDR3 is made up of 15 amino acids.

In its sample, this clonotype was seen a few times. CDR3 nucleotide sequence: TGTGCCAGCAGTTACTCATGGGGACTGGGCGAGCAGTACTTC. Its protein product is CASSYSWGLGEQYF. The V and J genes are TRBV6-5 and TRBJ2-7; maybe TRBD2 (6 bases). The V gene's germline CDR1 is MNHEY and CDR2 SVGAGI. Trimming left V 0 bases short and J 6 bases short, with 12 bases between. The CDR3 is made up of 14 amino acids.